Following are 10 T cell receptor beta chains from one sample sequenced in a study of Ad26.COV2.S vaccination and SARS-CoV-2 variants. The treatment is: some 19 received Ad26.COV2.S at low or high dose, single or two shots; 5 received placebo; per-sample allocation not given. Each sample was drawn 63 days after the first injection (of vaccine or placebo). Generated by immunoSEQ multiplex PCR, the TCRdb table keeps only in-frame clones and is missing some. Among roughly 400,000 clones listed, roughly 90% were seen once. This sample comprised peripheral blood, obtained in a trial of Ad26.COV2.S vaccine versus placebo. All receptors derive from a person between 18 and 60 years old who received the Ad26.COV2.S COVID-19 vaccine or a placebo.

The chain carries TRBV6-5 and TRBJ1-1; D gene uncertain. With 5 bases removed from V and 5 bases from J, the gap between germline ends came to 9 bases. Germline loops: CDR1 MNHEY, CDR2 SVGAGI. The CDR3 is 12 residues long. The CDR3 protein is CASSPDGTEAFF. The CDR3, as DNA: TGTGCCAGCAGTCCGGACGGTACTGAAGCTTTCTTT.

The rearrangement uses TRBV10-3 and TRBJ1-6; weak D call: TRBD1 (5 bases). V gave up 6 bases and J gave up 4 bases, with 7 bases separating them. This CDR3 spans 13 amino acids. Per germline, CDR1 ENHRY and CDR2 SYGVKD. The CDR3 nucleotides read TGTGCCATCAGGGGGACTTATAATTCACCCCTCCACTTT. Translating it yields CAIRGTYNSPLHF.

The table lists this clone with a few counts. The chain links TRBV19 to TRBJ1-2; 10 bases agree with TRBD1. J lost 7 bases, V lost 7 bases, and 12 bases had no gene match. This CDR3 is 15 amino acids long. In germline, CDR1 is LNHDA, CDR2 SQIVND (reference sequence). In DNA, the CDR3 is TGTGCCAGTATTTCGGGACAGGGGAAAATCGCTGGCTACACCTTC. Encoded protein: CASISGQGKIAGYTF.

The rearrangement links TRBV5-1 to TRBJ1-1; perhaps TRBD1 as D (5 bases). The CDR3 loop spans 14 amino acids. Deletions cut 6 bases from V and 1 base from J, with 13 bases between. Germline CDR1 SGHRS, CDR2 YFSETQ. The CDR3 loop reads CASTMDTPNTEAFF. CDR3 sequence (DNA): TGCGCCAGCACCATGGACACTCCGAACACTGAAGCTTTCTTT.

The gene calls are TRBV10-2 and TRBJ2-5; D may be TRBD2 (6 bases). Trimming cost V 6 bases and J 6 bases, with 20 bases left between them. Germline V gives CDR1 WSHSY, CDR2 SAAADI. The CDR3 covers 15 residues. In DNA form, the CDR3 reads TGCGCCAGCAGGATCCCCGGGACTCCCGATAAGACCCAGTACTTC. It specifies CASRIPGTPDKTQYF.

The V and J genes are TRBV4-3 and TRBJ1-5, with TRBD1 identical over 9 bases. The CDR3 is 19 amino acids. V gave up 0 bases and J gave up 0 bases; unmatched junction bases: 9. Germline V lookup: CDR1 LGHNA, CDR2 YSLEER. CDR3 DNA: TGCGCCAGCAGCCAAGATTGGGACAGGGAAAGAATTAGCAATCAGCCCCAGCATTTT. Residues: CASSQDWDRERISNQPQHF.

The rearrangement uses TRBV4-1 and TRBJ2-3; 11 positions match TRBD2. The CDR3 runs to 16 residues. CDR1 and CDR2 (germline): MGHRA, YSYEKL. The junction had 3 bases not matched to a gene; V was cut back by 4 bases and J by 0 bases. CDR3 loop: CASSRLAGYSTDTQYF. DNA of the CDR3: TGCGCCAGCAGCCGACTAGCGGGGTATAGCACAGATACGCAGTATTTT.

J is TRBJ2-2 and V is TRBV6-2 or TRBV6-3; D not resolved. The V and J ends lost 2 bases and 1 base respectively, with 5 bases between them. Germline V gene sequence: CDR1 MNHEY, CDR2 SVGEGT. The CDR3 is 14 residues long. The CDR3 protein is CASSYNRNTGELFF. In DNA, the CDR3 is TGTGCCAGCAGTTACAATCGGAACACCGGGGAGCTGTTTTTT.

The rearrangement links TRBV5-1 to TRBJ2-7; the D gene is possibly TRBD1 (5 bases). This CDR3 has 16 amino acids. The V end lost 0 bases, the J end lost 4 bases, and 17 bases lay between the germline ends. CDR1 is SGHRS and CDR2 is YFSETQ in the germline V gene. CDR3 amino acids: CASSLVSPRGVYEQYF. The CDR3 bases are TGCGCCAGCAGCTTGGTTTCACCAAGGGGTGTGTACGAGCAGTACTTC.

The V call is TRBV7-4, the J call TRBJ2-7; D perhaps matches TRBD1 (5 bases). The CDR3 contains 16 residues. V lost 5 bases to trimming and J lost 3 bases, with 20 bases between them. Germline CDR1 SGHVT, CDR2 SQSDAQ. CDR3 in DNA: TGTGCCAGCAGCACCGGCACGCCGACAGTAGACTACGAGCAGTACTTC. Translation: CASSTGTPTVDYEQYF.